This entry is about one T cell receptor beta chain. What it binds is unknown. TCRdb's table, derived via immunoSEQ multiplex PCR, lists solely in-frame clones and lacks some. The data show fewer than 120,000 clones, over 90% seen once. The entry originates in a study of T cell responses to AZD1222 COVID-19 vaccine. Study-level points and caveats: Close to half of spike-specific TCRs reportedly recognize unmutated variant regions.

Analysis merged second doses at about 4 or about 12 weeks. This TCR was sampled from an adult who received the AZD1222 COVID-19 vaccine. Sequenced material: peripheral blood, taken 28 days after the second AZD1222 dose.

CDR3 protein: CASSEAVRGVYGYTF. The CDR3 DNA is TGCGCCAGCAGTGAGGCTGTCAGGGGCGTTTATGGCTACACCTTC. The rearrangement uses TRBV10-2 and TRBJ1-2, with D possibly being TRBD1 (6 bases). The germline V gene has CDR1 WSHSY and CDR2 SAAADI. Trimming removed 2 bases from V and 5 bases from J, with 15 bases in between. This CDR3 has 15 amino acids.